The rows below give T cell receptor beta chains drawn from one sample of a study of blood T cells in healthy people across ages. MiXCR, applied by TCRdb to the 5' RACE reads, yields one record per CDR3 protein. The sample consists of roughly 2 million distinct CDR3 sequences, just under 50% of them appearing once. Sequenced: blood. These receptors were collected from a middle-aged woman in good health. Both conserved end residues are part of each CDR3. Each record gives: V gene, clone size, D gene, J gene, CDR3 DNA, CDR3 protein. The D gene is left open where the match is weak. Part of the rows lack a size; the others show once, few, many or a class for expanded clones.

>TRBV20-1|few|NA|TRBJ1-2
TGCAGTGCTCCAAGACTGGGCTCCGGAGACAAAGCTAACTATGGCTACACCTTC
CSAPRLGSGDKANYGYTF
>TRBV7-3|NA|NA|TRBJ2-3
TGTGCCAGCAGCGAACCTTCACTAGGCCCAGATACGCAGTATTTT
CASSEPSLGPDTQYF
>TRBV20-1|NA|NA|TRBJ1-2
TGCAGTGCTAGAGAAAGGGAGAGCAGTAACTATGGCTACACCTTC
CSARERESSNYGYTF
>TRBV9|NA|NA|TRBJ1-5
TGTGCCAGCAGCGTAGTTCAGCCCCAGCATTTT
CASSVVQPQHF
>TRBV4-2|NA|NA|TRBJ1-6
TGTGCCAGCAGCCAAGCCGGCAGGGGTACTATTAATTCACCCCTCCACTTT
CASSQAGRGTINSPLHF
>TRBV20-1|NA|NA|TRBJ1-2
TGCAGTGCTAGGGTGACAGCGAACTTCTATGGCTACACCTTC
CSARVTANFYGYTF
>TRBV5-1|NA|NA|TRBJ2-1
TGCGCCAGCCGCACAGGGTCAAGCTCCTACAATGAGCAGTTCTTC
CASRTGSSSYNEQFF
>TRBV25-1|few|NA|TRBJ2-7
TGTGCCAGCAGGGAAGATCCCTACGAGCAGTACTTC
CASREDPYEQYF
>TRBV29-1|NA|TRBD1|TRBJ1-2
TGCAGCGTCACGGAGGGCAGGGGGGATTATGGCTACACCTTC
CSVTEGRGDYGYTF
>TRBV4-3|few|TRBD1|TRBJ2-7
TGCGCCAGCAGCCGGACAGGGGTCTCCTACGAGCAGTACTTC
CASSRTGVSYEQYF
>TRBV15|NA|NA|TRBJ2-1
TGTGCCACCAGCAGAGATATGAGGCGCCAGCAGTTCTTC
CATSRDMRRQQFF
>TRBV6-2/TRBV6-3|NA|NA|TRBJ2-5
TGTGCCAGCAGTTCTATGTTAGAGACCCAGTACTTC
CASSSMLETQYF
>TRBV11-2|NA|NA|TRBJ2-5
TGTGCCAGCAGCTCGCCACGGTTTGTGGGGGGCTTGGAGACCCAGTACTTC
CASSSPRFVGGLETQYF
>TRBV24-1|NA|TRBD1|TRBJ1-1
TGTGCCACCAGTGACAGGACAGGGAACACTGAAGCTTTCTTT
CATSDRTGNTEAFF
>TRBV27|NA|NA|TRBJ2-3
TGTGCCAGCAGTTCAGTTCGGACTGCGGCGGATACGCAGTATTTT
CASSSVRTAADTQYF